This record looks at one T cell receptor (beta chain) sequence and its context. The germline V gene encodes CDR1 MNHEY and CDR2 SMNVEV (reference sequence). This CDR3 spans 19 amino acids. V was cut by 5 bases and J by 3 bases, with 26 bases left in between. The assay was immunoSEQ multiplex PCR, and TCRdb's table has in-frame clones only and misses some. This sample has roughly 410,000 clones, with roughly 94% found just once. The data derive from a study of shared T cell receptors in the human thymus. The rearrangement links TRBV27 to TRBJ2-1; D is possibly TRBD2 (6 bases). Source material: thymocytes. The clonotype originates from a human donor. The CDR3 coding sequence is TGTGCCAGCAGTCCCCGCCCTAAATTTCGACTAGGCATCTACAATGAGCAGTTCTTC. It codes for CASSPRPKFRLGIYNEQFF.